This TCR beta chain was recovered during a study of glioma-infiltrating T cells after dendritic cell vaccination (dated by TCRdb to 2016 to 2017). General notes on the study: The cohort comprised around 15 glioblastoma patients from Phase I and II dendritic cell vaccination trials, 9 newly diagnosed and 6 with recurrent disease. Autologous tumor lysate-pulsed dendritic cell vaccination was administered to the patients between the early 2000s and the early 2010s. The vaccine consisted of monocyte-derived dendritic cells cultured less than eight days with IL-4 and GM-CSF, then pulsed overnight with autologous tumor lysate. Each patient got three intradermal injections of the dendritic cell vaccine, spaced at biweekly intervals, in the arm below the axilla. Deep sequencing of TCR beta CDR3 regions was used to quantify tumor-infiltrating lymphocyte content and compare tumor and blood repertoires in dendritic cell-vaccinated glioblastoma patients. Survival after dendritic cell vaccination was correlated with TCR sequencing metrics such as TIL content and the overlap between tumor and blood repertoires.

To be selected, patients needed enough residual fresh-frozen tumor tissue and more than two years of available survival data. Although molecular status otherwise differed among the glioblastoma patients, no patient had an isocitrate dehydrogenase mutation. PBMC were collected before vaccination, two weeks after the third vaccination, and at tumor progression if progression occurred. Genomic DNA was extracted with the Qiagen DNeasy Blood extraction Kit. On this clone itself: Its specific antigen is unknown. Per-base quality was not reported, and no clone a single base away is much larger than it.

Results and caveats for the whole study, not just this receptor: The three-group TCR overlap response model was characterized as speculative, and prospective validation of the model was stated to be required. Higher estimated pretreatment TIL content predicted longer time to progression and overall survival after dendritic cell vaccination. TCR clonality showed no direct relationship with survival, which suggests that a diverse polyclonal response may matter. The cohort was small and heterogeneous, and full blood and tumor sets were available for few patients, with initial-recurrent tumor pairs available for even fewer patients.

TCRB CDR3 regions were amplified from 2 to 2.5 ug genomic DNA, or all available DNA if less, using the immunoSEQ assay. The multiplex PCR relied on 60 forward primers for TCR V beta segments and 13 reverse primers for J beta segments. To estimate reads per starting template, synthetic control templates were spiked into each sample at limiting dilution. Reads of 87 bp were generated by sequencing on the Illumina HiSeq System. The source study handled its data this way. PCR and sequencing errors were removed by a nearest neighbor algorithm that merged closely related sequences. TCR overlap was defined as the percentage of unique tumor TCR beta sequences that were also present in the same patient's peripheral blood. Imported from immuneACCESS, the table was reduced by TCRdb to in-frame sequences with V and J called. These copies leave out some clones; in studies compared against another copy, an unresolved V gene accounts for under half, and the cause of the remainder is not known. The V and J calls and clone size are taken from that table; D and trimming were inferred from the DNA. The sample table shows 35,000 to 40,000 clones, and 70% to 85% are seen once. 7.8% of the sample is taken by the ten largest.

The CDR3 covers 16 residues, taking in both the cysteine and the phenylalanine. Only the CDR3 DNA stays, 48 bases, in frame from base 1. CDR1 and CDR2 are read off the germline V gene as SGHVS and FQNEAQ. Ends trimmed: V by 5 bases, J by 2 bases; bases unmatched to a gene: 7. The chain is encoded by TRBV7-8 joined to TRBJ2-3, and TRBD2 aligns with 10 junction nucleotides. The sample in question was blood, obtained before dendritic cell vaccination. The sequence was obtained from a human donor with glioblastoma. The CDR3 region has the sequence CASSPKRGGLTDTQYF. The DNA sequence is given as TGTGCCAGCAGCCCGAAGCGGGGGGGCCTCACAGATACGCAGTATTTT.